This note documents a single T cell receptor beta chain sequence. Its antigen is undetermined. The data stem from a study of shared clonotypes between healthy human individuals. Clones were sequenced by immunoSEQ multiplex PCR, and TCRdb holds only the in-frame ones, with some missing. The sample includes 400,000 to 550,000 clones, around 80% of them seen just once. The CDR3 extends over 15 amino acids. V lost 0 bases and J lost 1, with 8 bases in between. Whole-study results and caveats: Sequencing depth was a factor that was expected to affect clonotype sharing among donors.

Approximately 98 million PBMCs went into genomic DNA for unsorted samples. The specimen sequenced was PBMCs. This TCR was sampled from a woman in her 40s in good health. Some clones in this sample may be carry-over from other donors' samples. The chain joins TRBV5-3 to TRBJ1-5; D unclear. TRBV5-3 is designated an ORF whose function remains uncertain. The CDR3 protein is CARSLGAGSNQPQHF. The CDR3 nucleotides are TGTGCCAGAAGCTTGGGGGCGGGAAGCAATCAGCCCCAGCATTTT.